The 28 T cell receptor beta chains given below trace back to one sample, sequenced in a study of T-cell reconstitution after alpha-beta-depleted transplantation in children. Molecular barcoding with unique molecular identifiers was used for the TCRbeta library. TCRdb ran MiXCR on the PCR reads and lists one entry per CDR3 protein. The table records hundreds of thousands of distinct CDR3 sequences, approximately 14% of them present only once. Sequencing was performed on PBMCs, taken before TCRalphabeta/CD19-depleted stem cell transplant. These TCRs come from a girl aged 2-10 years with congenital amegakaryocytic thrombocytopenia, due to receive a stem cell transplant.

This clonotype was observed many times. V gene TRBV12-3 or TRBV12-4 combines with J gene TRBJ1-3; 7 nucleotides line up with TRBD1. V dropped 6 bases and J dropped 0; count of bases not matched to a gene: 2. The CDR3 is 14 residues long. This chain's CDR3 is CASRAGGSGNTIYF. CDR3 sequence (DNA): TGTGCCAGCAGGGCAGGGGGCTCTGGAAACACCATATATTTT.

This clonotype has a count of ten or more. The chain joins TRBV5-1 to TRBJ2-5; 7 bases match TRBD1. J gave up 6 bases and V 4 bases, and 3 bases lay outside the gene matches. The CDR3 contains 12 residues. Germline CDR1 and CDR2: SGHRS and YFSETQ. The CDR3 DNA reads as TGCGCCAGCAGCGACAGGGAAAAGACCCAGTACTTC. This translates into CASSDREKTQYF.

J is TRBJ1-2 and V is TRBV7-9; the D is unclear. The V gene lost 3 bases and the J gene lost 1 base, with 6 bases spanning the gap. CDR1 is SEHNR and CDR2 is FQNEAQ in the germline V gene (reference sequence). This CDR3 is 13 amino acids long. In DNA form, the CDR3 reads TGTGCCAGCAGCTTTAATAGTAACTATGGCTACACCTTC. This gives the protein CASSFNSNYGYTF.

This clonotype was recorded a few times. The chain couples TRBV12-3 or TRBV12-4 to TRBJ2-1, with D possibly being TRBD2 (6 bases). This CDR3 comprises 14 residues. Trimming removed 8 bases at V and 6 bases at J, with 17 bases between. For the CDR3, the DNA is TGTGCCAGCGGGCTAGGTCTGGGGGGCAATGAGCAGTTCTTC. Translation: CASGLGLGGNEQFF.

This clonotype appeared many times. The chain is built from TRBV20-1 and TRBJ2-2; TRBD1 aligns across 8 bases. This CDR3 contains 14 residues. Germline loops: CDR1 DFQATT, CDR2 SNEGSKA (reference sequence). The J segment lost 6 bases and the V segment lost 2 bases, leaving 5 bases of the junction unmatched. CDR3 in amino acids: CSARTGTGPGELFF. Here the CDR3 DNA reads TGCAGTGCTAGAACCGGGACAGGTCCCGGGGAGCTGTTTTTT.

In its sample, this clonotype was seen many times. The chain is built from TRBV7-2 and TRBJ1-3; the D gene is possibly TRBD1 (5 bases). The CDR3 runs 14 residues. Germline loops: CDR1 SGHTA, CDR2 FQGNSA. The germline V and J ends were trimmed by 5 bases and 3 bases, with 11 bases remaining between them. This chain's CDR3 is CASSAGSGGNTIYF. The DNA for the CDR3 is TGTGCCAGCAGCGCAGGGAGCGGTGGAAACACCATATATTTT.

This clonotype has ten or more counts. CDR3 DNA: TGTGCCTCCGTCAGGGGGGCGCTTGATCTTAACAATGAGCAGTTCTTC. This sequence encodes CASVRGALDLNNEQFF. The rearrangement uses TRBV10-3 and TRBJ2-1; possibly TRBD1 for D (7 bases). In germline, CDR1 is ENHRY, CDR2 SYGVKD. This CDR3 is 16 amino acids long. Trimming pared 11 bases from V and 5 bases from J, leaving 25 bases between.

The chain couples TRBV10-3 to TRBJ2-1; 8 positions agree with TRBD2. CDR3 length equals 15 residues. Germline CDR1 is ENHRY and CDR2 is SYGVKD. The V segment lost 10 bases and the J segment 5 bases; nucleotides outside the gene matches: 13. Here the CDR3 reads CATGLADGNNNEQFF. The CDR3 DNA reads TGTGCCACCGGACTAGCAGACGGAAACAACAATGAGCAGTTCTTC.

This clonotype has at least ten counts. V is TRBV28 and J is TRBJ2-7; D is uncertain. The CDR3 spans 12 residues. The V end lost 4 bases, the J end lost 3 bases, and 7 bases lay between the germline ends. CDR1 is MDHEN, CDR2 SYDVKM, per germline. CDR3 loop: CASSSVLYEQYF. In DNA form, the CDR3 reads TGTGCCAGCAGTTCCGTCCTCTACGAGCAGTACTTC. Full variable domain (outside the CDR3, taken from reference TRBV28 and TRBJ2-7): DVKVTQSSRYLVKRTGEKVFLECVQDMDHENMFWYRQDPGLGLRLIYFSYDVKMKEKGDIPEGYSVSREKKERFSLILESASTNQTSMYLCASSSVLYEQYFGPGTRLTVT.

A remark on this clonotype: This may arise from a read error, as a much more abundant clone is one base away. This rearrangement joins TRBV29-1 to TRBJ2-5, with TRBD1 matching over 7 bases. The CDR3 runs 12 residues. With 7 bases clipped from V and 1 base from J, the junction kept 3 bases outside the gene matches. Germline loops: CDR1 SQVTM, CDR2 ANQGSEA. CDR3 sequence reads: CSGWDSQETQYF. In DNA form, the CDR3 reads TGCAGCGGCTGGGACAGCCAAGAGACCCAGTACTTC.

In this sample, this clonotype turned up many times. The chain uses TRBV5-1 and TRBJ2-2; D is perhaps TRBD2 (5 bases). V lost 1 base, J lost 6 bases, and 16 bases lay in between. Germline CDR1 is SGHRS and CDR2 is YFSETQ. This CDR3 has 16 amino acids. This CDR3 reads CASSLRSGKIAGELFF. The CDR3, as DNA: TGCGCCAGCAGCTTGCGTTCGGGGAAGATCGCCGGGGAGCTGTTTTTT.

This clonotype was seen a few times. The chain recombines TRBV10-2 with TRBJ2-5, with 7 bases that match TRBD1. In germline, CDR1 is WSHSY, CDR2 SAAADI. After removal of 2 bases from V and 1 base from J, the junction contained 4 bases not matched to a gene. The CDR3 has 15 residues. CDR3 coding DNA: TGCGCCAGCAGTGAGCGACACAGGGGCCAAGAGACCCAGTACTTC. Its translation is CASSERHRGQETQYF.

This clonotype has only a few counts. The CDR3 loop reads CASSLGPGAGVSETQYF. Written as DNA, the CDR3 is TGTGCCAGCAGCTTAGGTCCGGGGGCGGGAGTTTCAGAGACCCAGTACTTC. V usage is TRBV7-6 and J usage is TRBJ2-5; TRBD2 is a possible D gene (7 bases). The CDR3 contains 17 residues. Deletions cut 1 base from V and 4 bases from J, with 19 bases between. Germline CDR1 SGHVS, CDR2 FNYEAQ.

This clonotype was counted at least ten times. The rearrangement joins TRBV7-9 to TRBJ2-1, with D tentatively TRBD1 (5 bases). Trimming cost V 3 bases and J 8 bases, with 14 bases left between them. The germline V gene encodes CDR1 SEHNR and CDR2 FQNEAQ (reference sequence). The CDR3 extends over 14 amino acids. The CDR3 sequence is CASSFPRQIDEQFF. CDR3 bases: TGTGCCAGCAGCTTTCCTCGACAGATCGATGAGCAGTTCTTC.

This chain uses TRBV7-2 with TRBJ2-1; 10 bases line up with TRBD2. The germline V gene encodes CDR1 SGHTA and CDR2 FQGNSA. The CDR3 contains 17 residues. The V and J ends lost 5 bases and 2 bases, in that order; junction bases with no gene match: 9. The CDR3 sequence: CASSILLAGLAYNEQFF. CDR3 sequence (DNA): TGTGCCAGCAGCATACTACTAGCGGGATTGGCCTACAATGAGCAGTTCTTC. The whole variable domain, remainder taken from reference TRBV7-2 and TRBJ2-1, is GAGVSQSPSNKVTEKGKDVELRCDPISGHTALYWYRQSLGQGLEFLIYFQGNSAPDKSGLPSDRFSAERTGGSVSTLTIQRTQQEDSAVYLCASSILLAGLAYNEQFFGPGTRLTVL.

This clonotype has at least ten counts. The chain joins TRBV20-1 to TRBJ2-1, with 9 positions matching TRBD2. The germline gives CDR1 DFQATT, CDR2 SNEGSKA (reference sequence). The CDR3 consists of 15 residues. Trimming cost V 5 bases and J 5 bases; bases outside gene matches: 10. Here the CDR3 DNA reads TGCAGTGCTGCACTAGCGGGTAAACGTCACAATGAGCAGTTCTTC. The encoded protein is CSAALAGKRHNEQFF.

This clonotype was recorded a few times. J is TRBJ2-7 and V is TRBV4-2; D remains ambiguous. There are 13 residues in the CDR3. The V end lost 1 base, the J end lost 6 bases, and 10 bases lay between the germline ends. Germline-derived CDR1 and CDR2 are LGHNA and YNFKEQ. DNA of the CDR3: TGTGCCAGCAGCCAAGTACTGGCAGCCGAGCAGTACTTC. Residues: CASSQVLAAEQYF.

The genes are TRBV12-3 or TRBV12-4 and TRBJ2-6, with no clear D. The CDR3 length is 15 residues. Trimming left V 3 bases short and J 0 bases short, with 6 bases between. Here the CDR3 DNA reads TGTGCCAGCAGTTTCAGCTTCTCTGGGGCCAACGTCCTGACTTTC. This gives the protein CASSFSFSGANVLTF.

This clonotype was seen at least ten times. The chain is built from TRBV10-2 and TRBJ2-7, with TRBD2 matching over 11 bases. V lost 7 bases to trimming and J lost 0 bases; unmatched junction nucleotides: 5. The CDR3 has 15 residues. From germline, CDR1 is WSHSY and CDR2 SAAADI. The CDR3 spells CASTGLAGTSYEQYF. The CDR3 DNA sequence: TGCGCCAGCACCGGACTAGCGGGCACCTCCTACGAGCAGTACTTC.

Points on this clonotype: A much larger clonotype is one base distant, so this may be a read error. This chain links TRBV20-1 with TRBJ2-7; weak D call: TRBD1 (5 bases). In germline, CDR1 is DFQATT, CDR2 SNEGSKA (reference sequence). CDR3 length: 14 amino acids. The CDR3: CRARDGAWGYEQYF. CDR3 nucleotides: TGCCGTGCTAGAGATGGGGCTTGGGGCTACGAGCAGTACTTC.

This clonotype was observed many times. The chain employs TRBV6-5 and TRBJ2-2, with a tentative D call TRBD2 (6 bases). In germline, CDR1 is MNHEY, CDR2 SVGAGI. The germline V and J ends were trimmed by 8 bases and 0 bases, with 10 bases remaining between them. The CDR3 extends over 14 amino acids. CDR3 sequence reads: CASLPGANTGELFF. CDR3 DNA sequence: TGTGCCAGCCTGCCGGGGGCGAACACCGGGGAGCTGTTTTTT.

There are a few counts of this clonotype. The chain has TRBV7-2 and TRBJ2-7, with 9 positions matching TRBD2. Unmatched junction bases numbered 14, after V lost 7 bases and J lost 4 bases. Germline loops: CDR1 SGHTA, CDR2 FQGNSA. CDR3 size: 16 residues. The CDR3: CASTRRVGGRGYEQYF. CDR3 in DNA: TGTGCCAGCACCCGTCGTGTTGGCGGGAGGGGATACGAGCAGTACTTC. Supplemented by reference TRBV7-2 and TRBJ2-7, the full variable domain reads GAGVSQSPSNKVTEKGKDVELRCDPISGHTALYWYRQSLGQGLEFLIYFQGNSAPDKSGLPSDRFSAERTGGSVSTLTIQRTQQEDSAVYLCASTRRVGGRGYEQYFGPGTRLTVT.

The rearrangement joins TRBV2 to TRBJ2-2; 15 nucleotides agree with TRBD2. Germline CDR1 and CDR2: SNHLY and FYNNEI. The CDR3 sequence is 14 residues long. Trimming at V came to 8 bases and at J to 7 bases, leaving 2 bases not matched to a gene. The CDR3 here is CASGLAGGIGELFF. CDR3 DNA sequence: TGTGCCAGCGGACTAGCGGGAGGGATCGGGGAGCTGTTTTTT.

Ten or more counts support this clonotype. The chain has TRBV7-2 and TRBJ2-5, with TRBD2 matching over 8 bases. V lost 9 bases to trimming and J lost 1 base; unmatched junction nucleotides: 10. CDR1 and CDR2 from the germline V gene are SGHTA and FQGNSA. CDR3 length: 15 amino acids. CDR3 residues: CARLDVREGQETQYF. The CDR3 DNA sequence: TGTGCCAGATTAGACGTTCGGGAGGGCCAAGAGACCCAGTACTTC.

In this sample, this clonotype turned up a few times. V is TRBV29-1 and J is TRBJ1-5; possible D gene TRBD1, 5 bases. This CDR3 comprises 15 residues. V was clipped by 5 bases and J by 0 bases, with 14 bases between them. Germline CDR1 reads SQVTM; CDR2 reads ANQGSEA. CDR3 region: CSVQGDGDSNQPQHF. CDR3 sequence (DNA): TGCAGCGTTCAAGGGGACGGCGATAGCAATCAGCCCCAGCATTTT.

Concerning this clonotype itself: The germline gene is not matched at one end of the junction; a read error may be the cause. The J gene is TRBJ2-1, the V gene TRBV29-1, with TRBD2 matching 11 bases. The CDR3 has 10 residues. Germline CDR1 is SQVTM and CDR2 is ANQGSEA. Here the CDR3 DNA reads TGCAGCGTTGGTCTAGCGGGAGGACTCTTC. It yields the protein CSVGLAGGLF.

This clonotype occurred many times. The chain recombines TRBV5-1 with TRBJ1-1; D is possibly TRBD1 (5 bases). Trimming left V 4 bases short and J 4 bases short, with 14 bases between. This CDR3 spans 14 amino acids. CDR1 is SGHRS, CDR2 YFSETQ, per germline. CDR3 protein: CASSLGQGATEAFF. DNA of the CDR3: TGCGCCAGCAGCCTTGGCCAGGGCGCCACTGAAGCTTTCTTT.

This clonotype appeared many times. The chain has TRBV20-1 and TRBJ2-3; D assignment may be TRBD1 or TRBD2 (6 bases each). This CDR3 has 14 amino acids. Germline assignment: CDR1 DFQATT and CDR2 SNEGSKA (reference sequence). The CDR3 nucleotides read TGCAGCGCCGTAAGGGGGGCCCGCACAGATACGCAGTATTTT. The encoded protein is CSAVRGARTDTQYF.